The 16 T cell receptor beta chains below all came from one sample that was sequenced in a study of CD8 T cells in ankylosing spondylitis. A single record per CDR3 protein comes from TCRdb applying MiXCR to the 5' RACE reads. The sample shows roughly 120,000 distinct CDR3 sequences, 12% to 15% of them seen only once. The sequenced material came from blood, either unsorted or a sorted T cell fraction (not recorded which). These TCRs come from a female donor with ankylosing spondylitis or in good health (not recorded which).

J is TRBJ2-7 and V is TRBV2; 7 bases match TRBD1. Germline-derived CDR1 and CDR2 are SNHLY and FYNNEI. The length of the CDR3 is 14 residues. The junction had 8 bases not matched to a gene; V was cut back by 7 bases and J by 2 bases. Here the CDR3 DNA reads TGTGCCAGCAAGAAGTGGGACAGCGCCTACGAGCAGTACTTC. Translated, it gives CASKKWDSAYEQYF.

This sequence joins TRBV5-4 and TRBJ2-7; 12 bases fit TRBD1. The CDR3 extends over 14 amino acids. V was clipped by 4 bases and J by 4 bases; unmatched bases: 3. CDR1 is SGHNT and CDR2 is YYREEE in the germline V gene (reference sequence). The DNA of the CDR3 is TGTGCCAGCAGCGGGACAGGGGGCAGGTACGAGCAGTACTTC. Translation gives CASSGTGGRYEQYF.

This rearrangement joins TRBV5-6 to TRBJ2-7; D gene unclear. Trimming pared 2 bases from V and 3 bases from J, leaving 9 bases between. CDR1 and CDR2 from the germline V gene are SGHDT and YYEEEE. The CDR3 consists of 13 residues. The CDR3 sequence: CASSFTPGYEQYF. The CDR3 DNA is TGTGCCAGCAGCTTTACCCCCGGCTACGAGCAGTACTTC.

The V call is TRBV29-1, the J call TRBJ1-1; D is ambiguous. The CDR3 runs to 13 residues. Deletions cut 3 bases from V and 0 bases from J, with 8 bases between. Germline lookup yields CDR1 SQVTM and CDR2 ANQGSEA. CDR3 coding DNA: TGCAGCGTTGAGACGGATTTGAACACTGAAGCTTTCTTT. Its protein is CSVETDLNTEAFF.

This clonotype was found a few times. The rearrangement links TRBV5-1 to TRBJ2-1; D gene ambiguous. This CDR3 contains 17 residues. Trimming took off 0 bases at V and 0 bases at J, with 13 bases between the two ends. The germline gives CDR1 SGHRS, CDR2 YFSETQ. The CDR3 DNA is TGCGCCAGCAGCTTGGGTTCGGCACCCAGCTCCTACAATGAGCAGTTCTTC. This codes for CASSLGSAPSSYNEQFF.

This clonotype was counted ten times or more. The chain combines TRBV20-1 with TRBJ2-3, with unresolved D. CDR1 and CDR2 from the germline V gene are DFQATT and SNEGSKA (reference sequence). The CDR3 has 13 residues. V lost 7 bases and J 0 bases, leaving 11 bases between the germline ends. CDR3 protein: CSVSPISTDTQYF. The CDR3 bases are TGCAGTGTGTCGCCAATAAGCACAGATACGCAGTATTTT.

Here the CDR3 reads CASSLEVRALYEQYF. The CDR3 DNA sequence: TGTGCCAGCAGTTTAGAGGTCAGGGCCCTCTACGAGCAGTACTTC. The V call is TRBV12-3 or TRBV12-4, the J call TRBJ2-7; tentatively, D is TRBD1 (5 bases). The CDR3 loop spans 15 amino acids. V lost 1 base to trimming and J lost 3 bases, with 13 bases between them.

The sample holds many counts of this clonotype. The genes are TRBV7-9 and TRBJ2-2; no firm D call. CDR3 size: 11 residues. Germline loops: CDR1 SEHNR, CDR2 FQNEAQ (reference sequence). The ends were cut back, 2 bases at V and 7 bases at J, with 2 bases in the middle. In DNA, the CDR3 is TGTGCCAGCAGCTTACTCGGGGAGCTGTTTTTT. It translates to CASSLLGELFF.

The CDR3 is CASSVGIAQSYGYTF. The CDR3 DNA is TGTGCCAGCAGCGTAGGGATCGCACAGTCTTATGGCTACACCTTC. The chain joins TRBV9 to TRBJ1-2; D unresolved. V gave up 0 bases and J gave up 5 bases, with 14 bases separating them. The CDR3 totals 15 residues. The germline V gene has CDR1 SGDLS and CDR2 YYNGEE.

This clonotype was seen repeatedly, ten times or more. The V call is TRBV7-2, the J call TRBJ2-3; no definite D call. CDR3 length: 14 residues. V lost 7 bases to trimming and J lost 2 bases, with 13 bases between them. In germline, CDR1 is SGHTA, CDR2 FQGNSA. The CDR3 DNA sequence: TGTGCCAGCACCTCCCGCGTATACACAGATACGCAGTATTTT. Translated, it gives CASTSRVYTDTQYF.

This clonotype was detected ten times or more. This chain uses TRBV29-1 with TRBJ2-3, with a weak D call TRBD2 (5 bases). Germline V gene data show CDR1 as SQVTM and CDR2 as ANQGSEA. This CDR3 is built from 13 residues. Trimming removed 1 base at V and 6 bases at J, with 11 bases between. The CDR3 bases are TGCAGCGTTGAAGGGGCGGGTTCGGATACGCAGTATTTT. Protein: CSVEGAGSDTQYF.

This clonotype was counted only a few times. The chain uses TRBV3-1 and TRBJ2-3; D call uncertain. CDR3 length: 12 residues. Germline loops: CDR1 LGHDT, CDR2 YNNKEL (reference sequence). The germline V and J ends were trimmed by 5 bases and 5 bases, with 8 bases remaining between them. The CDR3 loop is CASSELGDTQYF. CDR3 DNA sequence: TGTGCCAGCAGCGAATTGGGAGATACGCAGTATTTT.

In this sample, this clonotype turned up many times. The chain employs TRBV29-1 and TRBJ2-7; the D gene is possibly TRBD1 (5 bases). CDR3 length: 15 residues. The ends were cut back, 4 bases at V and 0 bases at J, with 16 bases in the middle. CDR1 and CDR2 from the germline V gene are SQVTM and ANQGSEA. CDR3 loop: CSVAEQARSSYEQYF. The CDR3, as DNA: TGCAGCGTTGCCGAACAGGCTCGAAGCTCCTACGAGCAGTACTTC.

This clonotype was seen many times. The chain employs TRBV7-8 and TRBJ2-1, with 12 nucleotides matching TRBD2. J lost 6 bases, V lost 4 bases, and 4 bases had no gene match. From germline, CDR1 is SGHVS and CDR2 FQNEAQ. The CDR3 length is 15 residues. This CDR3 is CASSYLAGGVNEQFF. CDR3 coding DNA: TGTGCCAGCAGCTACCTAGCGGGAGGGGTCAATGAGCAGTTCTTC.

The chain combines TRBV12-3 or TRBV12-4 with TRBJ1-4; D is ambiguous. V gave up 10 bases and J gave up 0 bases, with 12 bases separating them. This CDR3 comprises 14 residues. DNA for the CDR3: TGTGCCATCAGCAACACTTCAACTAATGAAAAACTGTTTTTT. This encodes CAISNTSTNEKLFF.

This clonotype was seen only a few times. The genes are TRBV11-2 and TRBJ2-3, with 9 bases identical to TRBD2. Losses at the gene ends were 5 bases for V and 6 bases for J; bases not matched to a gene: 21. The length of the CDR3 is 19 residues. Looked up from germline, CDR1 is SGHAT and CDR2 is FQNNGV. The CDR3, as DNA: TGTGCCAGCAGCGACACTCTAATTCTAGCGGGGCCTCACCCGGATACGCAGTATTTT. Translated: CASSDTLILAGPHPDTQYF.